This T cell receptor (beta chain) was sequenced in a study of early T cells in non-severe SARS-CoV-2 infection. On the study more broadly: Sequenced bulk RNA came from whole blood that was unsorted, and chains were unpaired. Study findings and constraints: Private and CD4 specificities were missed by VDJdb matching, which favored anti-spike CD8 responses.

Unique molecular identifiers were attached to individual cDNA molecules. TCRdb reanalysed the 5' RACE reads using MiXCR and keeps one entry per CDR3 protein. This table has 80,000 to 95,000 distinct CDR3 sequences, around 13% appearing once. On this clonotype: What it recognizes is unknown.

The clonotype originates from an adult who was a healthcare worker with PCR-confirmed SARS-CoV-2 infection or an uninfected control (not recorded which). Sequencing was performed on whole blood.

CDR3 DNA sequence: TGCAGTGCTAGAGATGAGGGGGGCTATGGCTACACCTTC. Its protein product is CSARDEGGYGYTF. The rearrangement uses TRBV20-1 and TRBJ1-2, with a tentative D call TRBD1 (6 bases). Germline V gene sequence: CDR1 DFQATT, CDR2 SNEGSKA (reference sequence). The germline V and J ends were trimmed by 0 bases and 4 bases, with 9 bases remaining between them. The CDR3 covers 13 residues.